A selection of T cell receptor beta chains follows, all from one sample in a study of blood T cell repertoires in COVID-19. The table came from immunoSEQ multiplex PCR; TCRdb's copy has only in-frame clones and leaves some out. Of fewer than 400,000 clones in the sample, about 86% were seen once. Material: peripheral blood. The receptors derive from a man aged 30-40 years with active or convalescent COVID-19. Both conserved end residues are part of each CDR3. D genes are given only for firm matches. Clone size is given for some rows only: seen once, a few or many times, or a class if the clone is expanded.

v_call: TRBV6-2/TRBV6-3; d_call: .; clone_size: few; j_call: TRBJ1-1; cdr3_aa: CASSPGAAFF; cdr3_nt: TGTGCCAGCAGCCCGGGGGCAGCTTTCTTT
v_call: TRBV3-1/TRBV3-2; d_call: .; clone_size: .; j_call: TRBJ1-5; cdr3_aa: CASSQVRGGLNQPQHF; cdr3_nt: TGTGCCAGCAGCCAAGTACGGGGGGGCCTAAATCAGCCCCAGCATTTT
v_call: TRBV18; d_call: TRBD2; clone_size: .; j_call: TRBJ2-3; cdr3_aa: CASAPGLAGADTQYF; cdr3_nt: TGTGCCAGCGCGCCGGGACTAGCGGGGGCAGATACGCAGTATTTT
v_call: TRBV11-1; d_call: .; clone_size: .; j_call: TRBJ2-3; cdr3_aa: CASSPRLTSTDTQYF; cdr3_nt: TGTGCCAGCAGCCCCAGGTTAACTAGCACAGATACGCAGTATTTT
v_call: TRBV4-3; d_call: .; clone_size: .; j_call: TRBJ1-4; cdr3_aa: CASSQGWGEKLFF; cdr3_nt: TGCGCCAGCAGCCAAGGGTGGGGCGAAAAACTGTTTTTT
v_call: TRBV11-1; d_call: TRBD2; clone_size: .; j_call: TRBJ2-7; cdr3_aa: CASTGGDNSYEQYF; cdr3_nt: TGTGCCAGCACCGGGGGGGACAACTCCTACGAGCAGTACTTC
v_call: TRBV5-6; d_call: TRBD1; clone_size: .; j_call: TRBJ1-2; cdr3_aa: CASSFWDRVNYGYTF; cdr3_nt: TGTGCCAGCAGCTTTTGGGACAGGGTTAACTATGGCTACACCTTC
v_call: TRBV28; d_call: .; clone_size: .; j_call: TRBJ2-5; cdr3_aa: CASSPAGIETQYF; cdr3_nt: TGTGCCAGCAGTCCGGCAGGGATAGAGACCCAGTACTTC
v_call: TRBV7-3; d_call: .; clone_size: .; j_call: TRBJ2-1; cdr3_aa: CASSSKGRGNNEQFF; cdr3_nt: TGTGCCAGCAGCTCAAAGGGGCGCGGGAACAATGAGCAGTTCTTC
v_call: TRBV6-2/TRBV6-3; d_call: TRBD2; clone_size: .; j_call: TRBJ2-1; cdr3_aa: CASSYPSGRGEQFF; cdr3_nt: TGTGCCAGCAGTTACCCTAGCGGGAGAGGTGAGCAGTTCTTC
v_call: TRBV11-3; d_call: TRBD1; clone_size: .; j_call: TRBJ2-3; cdr3_aa: CASSPGTGKPTDTQYF; cdr3_nt: TGTGCCAGCAGCCCCGGGACAGGGAAACCCACAGATACGCAGTATTTT
v_call: TRBV18; d_call: TRBD1; clone_size: .; j_call: TRBJ1-2; cdr3_aa: CASSPADRGFGYTF; cdr3_nt: TGTGCCAGCTCACCTGCCGACAGGGGCTTTGGCTACACCTTC
v_call: TRBV30; d_call: TRBD2; clone_size: once; j_call: TRBJ2-3; cdr3_aa: CAWSSSGRVTDTQYF; cdr3_nt: TGTGCCTGGTCCTCTAGCGGGAGGGTCACAGATACGCAGTATTTT
v_call: TRBV11-2; d_call: TRBD2; clone_size: .; j_call: TRBJ2-1; cdr3_aa: CASSQLLAGGPNEQFF; cdr3_nt: TGTGCCAGCAGCCAACTCCTAGCGGGGGGGCCAAATGAGCAGTTCTTC
v_call: TRBV28; d_call: .; clone_size: .; j_call: TRBJ2-7; cdr3_aa: CASSSLGGHYEQYF; cdr3_nt: TGTGCCAGCAGCTCCCTCGGGGGTCACTACGAGCAGTACTTC
v_call: TRBV7-2; d_call: .; clone_size: .; j_call: TRBJ1-1; cdr3_aa: CASSQEGRGNTEAFF; cdr3_nt: TGTGCCAGCAGCCAAGAGGGCAGGGGGAACACTGAAGCTTTCTTT
v_call: TRBV10-1; d_call: .; clone_size: .; j_call: TRBJ2-2; cdr3_aa: CASEPGANTGELFF; cdr3_nt: TGCGCCAGCGAACCAGGGGCGAACACCGGGGAGCTGTTTTTT
v_call: TRBV6-5; d_call: .; clone_size: .; j_call: TRBJ1-2; cdr3_aa: CASSPTVIRYGYTF; cdr3_nt: TGTGCCAGCAGCCCGACAGTGATACGCTATGGCTACACCTTC
v_call: TRBV7-2; d_call: .; clone_size: .; j_call: TRBJ2-7; cdr3_aa: CASTSPGVYEQYF; cdr3_nt: TGTGCCAGCACTTCCCCGGGAGTATACGAGCAGTACTTC
v_call: TRBV7-2; d_call: TRBD1; clone_size: .; j_call: TRBJ1-3; cdr3_aa: CASRHDRGYGNTIYF; cdr3_nt: TGTGCCAGCAGACACGACAGGGGATATGGAAACACCATATATTTT
v_call: TRBV3-1/TRBV3-2; d_call: .; clone_size: .; j_call: TRBJ1-1; cdr3_aa: CASSQVQANTEAFF; cdr3_nt: TGTGCCAGCAGCCAAGTTCAAGCGAACACTGAAGCTTTCTTT
v_call: TRBV30; d_call: .; clone_size: few; j_call: TRBJ1-1; cdr3_aa: CAGERNTEAFF; cdr3_nt: TGTGCGGGAGAGAGGAACACTGAAGCTTTCTTT
v_call: TRBV19; d_call: TRBD2; clone_size: .; j_call: TRBJ2-2; cdr3_aa: CASTREGFRELFF; cdr3_nt: TGTGCCAGTACACGGGAGGGCTTCCGGGAGCTGTTTTTT
v_call: TRBV29-1; d_call: TRBD1; clone_size: .; j_call: TRBJ1-5; cdr3_aa: CSVGDRTGYFRRDQPQHF; cdr3_nt: TGCAGCGTTGGAGACAGGACAGGGTACTTTCGGAGGGATCAGCCCCAGCATTTT
v_call: TRBV4-1; d_call: .; clone_size: .; j_call: TRBJ2-7; cdr3_aa: CASSQDPEELPYEQYF; cdr3_nt: TGCGCCAGCAGCCAAGATCCAGAGGAGCTGCCCTACGAGCAGTACTTC
v_call: TRBV30; d_call: TRBD2; clone_size: .; j_call: TRBJ2-7; cdr3_aa: CAWRTGQGGGLAGTKHFYEQYF; cdr3_nt: TGTGCCTGGCGGACGGGACAGGGGGGGGGACTAGCGGGAACTAAACACTTCTACGAGCAGTACTTC
v_call: TRBV27; d_call: TRBD2; clone_size: .; j_call: TRBJ2-1; cdr3_aa: CASTLGWRGNNEQFF; cdr3_nt: TGTGCCAGCACCTTAGGGTGGCGGGGGAACAATGAGCAGTTCTTC